What follows are 27 T cell receptor beta chains derived from one specimen sequenced in a study of blood T cell repertoires in COVID-19. Assay used: immunoSEQ multiplex PCR; TCRdb lists only in-frame clones, some missing. The table has 340,000 or so clones, roughly 84% seen once. Sequenced input: peripheral blood. These receptors came from a man aged 50-59 years with active or convalescent COVID-19.

This clone was recorded once. The rearrangement links TRBV7-8 to TRBJ1-2; D gene ambiguous. The CDR3 spans 14 residues. The V gene's germline CDR1 is SGHVS and CDR2 FQNEAQ. V lost 3 bases and J lost 4, with 12 bases in between. The CDR3 here is CASSFTREGYGYTF. CDR3 sequence (DNA): TGTGCCAGCAGCTTTACGAGGGAAGGCTATGGCTACACCTTC.

This chain connects TRBV25-1 to TRBJ1-3; D is undetermined. V was shortened by 9 bases and J by 0 bases, with 15 bases between the two germline ends. Germline V gene lookup returns CDR1 MGHDK and CDR2 SYGVNS. CDR3 length: 15 amino acids. The CDR3 coding sequence is TGTGCCAGTACGTTGGGCGGGAGCTCTGGAAACACCATATATTTT. Translating it yields CASTLGGSSGNTIYF.

This sequence joins TRBV18 and TRBJ1-6; 7 bases are a match to TRBD1. The CDR3 contains 15 residues. V trimming: 5 bases; J trimming: 10 bases; junction bases outside the gene matches: 11. Germline loops: CDR1 KGHSH, CDR2 LQKENI. CDR3: CASSATQGVDSPLHF. DNA for the CDR3: TGTGCCAGCTCAGCAACCCAGGGGGTAGACTCACCCCTCCACTTT.

The chain is built from TRBV6-5 and TRBJ2-3; 7 nucleotides line up with TRBD1. Trimming removed 8 bases from V and 1 base from J; junction bases left unmatched: 9. Germline V lookup: CDR1 MNHEY, CDR2 SVGAGI. The CDR3 consists of 15 residues. The CDR3 nucleotides are TGTGCCAGCGGCAACCCCGGGACAGGCACAGATACGCAGTATTTT. Its translation is CASGNPGTGTDTQYF.

The chain carries TRBV6-5 and TRBJ1-3; unclear D gene. V dropped 7 bases and J dropped 0 bases, with 13 bases sitting between them. The CDR3 is 15 amino acids. Germline CDR1 and CDR2: MNHEY and SVGAGI. The CDR3 DNA reads TGTGCCAGCACCGAACGTTGGAGCTCTGGAAACACCATATATTTT. This sequence encodes CASTERWSSGNTIYF.

This clone came up once. The chain carries TRBV12-3 or TRBV12-4 and TRBJ2-5; D unclear. This CDR3 region has 13 residues. Trimming shortened V by 3 bases and J by 2 bases, and 7 bases separated the two germline ends. CDR3 sequence (DNA): TGTGCCAGCAGTTTGAGCGTACAAGAGACCCAGTACTTC. Protein sequence: CASSLSVQETQYF.

The CDR3 bases are TGTGCCAGCAGCGATACAGGGAGCTACGAGCAGTACTTC. Its protein is CASSDTGSYEQYF. The rearrangement uses TRBV5-4 and TRBJ2-7; D perhaps matches TRBD1 (6 bases). The V end was cut by 4 bases, the J end by 3 bases, with 11 bases between. The CDR3 totals 13 residues. The germline V gene has CDR1 SGHNT and CDR2 YYREEE (reference sequence).

This clone appeared a single time. The V gene is TRBV11-2, the J gene TRBJ2-3, with D possibly TRBD2 on 6 matching bases. Trimming pared 4 bases from V and 4 bases from J, leaving 21 bases between. The CDR3 sequence is 17 residues long. CDR1 and CDR2 from the germline V gene are SGHAT and FQNNGV. As DNA, the CDR3 is TGTGCCAGCAGCTCTATCTGGGGGGAAGGGCAGGCAGATACGCAGTATTTT. Translating it yields CASSSIWGEGQADTQYF. The whole variable domain, remainder taken from reference TRBV11-2 and TRBJ2-3, is EAGVAQSPRYKIIEKRQSVAFWCNPISGHATLYWYQQILGQGPKLLIQFQNNGVVDDSQLPKDRFSAERLKGVDSTLKIQPAKLEDSAVYLCASSSIWGEGQADTQYFGPGTRLTVL.

The chain has TRBV28 and TRBJ2-7; TRBD1 matches at 9 bases. There are 13 residues in the CDR3. V shed 5 bases and J 7 bases; nucleotides not matched to a gene: 6. CDR1 and CDR2 from the germline V gene are MDHEN and SYDVKM. The CDR3 loop reads CASSRGQGWEQYF. The CDR3 bases are TGTGCCAGCAGTAGGGGACAGGGCTGGGAGCAGTACTTC.

In its sample, this clone was seen a few times. CDR3 coding DNA: TGCAGCGTTCCAGAGGGGGCAGCTCAGTACTTC. Residues: CSVPEGAAQYF. The chain has TRBV29-1 and TRBJ2-5; 7 nucleotides match TRBD1. Trimming at V came to 5 bases and at J to 11 bases, leaving 8 bases not matched to a gene. Germline CDR1 SQVTM, CDR2 ANQGSEA. This CDR3 comprises 11 residues.

This chain joins TRBV28 and TRBJ1-2; D perhaps matches TRBD1 (6 bases). The CDR3 contains 12 residues. Germline lookup yields CDR1 MDHEN and CDR2 SYDVKM. The V end was cut by 5 bases, the J end by 8 bases, with 12 bases between. The chain's CDR3 is CASSPTGRGYTF. The CDR3 coding sequence is TGTGCCAGCAGTCCTACAGGGCGCGGCTACACCTTC.

The chain is built from TRBV6-6 and TRBJ1-5; D unresolved. Trimming cost V 2 bases and J 2 bases, with 7 bases left between them. Germline V gene lookup returns CDR1 MNHNY and CDR2 SVGAGI (reference sequence). The CDR3 covers 14 residues. The CDR3 region has the DNA TGTGCCAGCAGTTACAGCCATGGCAATCAGCCCCAGCATTTT. This sequence encodes CASSYSHGNQPQHF.

V and J are TRBV28 and TRBJ2-7; possible D gene TRBD2, 6 bases. Germline V gives CDR1 MDHEN, CDR2 SYDVKM. Trimming took 3 bases from V and 4 from J, leaving 16 bases between them. The CDR3 consists of 15 residues. CDR3 bases: TGTGCCAGCAGTTTCCCGGGAGCAAACGAATACGAGCAGTACTTC. Its protein product is CASSFPGANEYEQYF. Looking up the rest from reference TRBV28 and TRBJ2-7 gives the full variable domain: DVKVTQSSRYLVKRTGEKVFLECVQDMDHENMFWYRQDPGLGLRLIYFSYDVKMKEKGDIPEGYSVSREKKERFSLILESASTNQTSMYLCASSFPGANEYEQYFGPGTRLTVT.

The chain employs TRBV7-9 and TRBJ1-6; no definite D call. The germline V gene encodes CDR1 SEHNR and CDR2 FQNEAQ (reference sequence). The CDR3 length is 14 residues. With 3 bases removed from V and 7 bases from J, the gap between germline ends came to 10 bases. This CDR3 reads CASSFSEFNSPLHF. The CDR3 coding sequence is TGTGCCAGCAGCTTTTCCGAGTTCAATTCACCCCTCCACTTT.

The J gene is TRBJ2-7, the V gene TRBV5-1, with a tentative D call TRBD2 (5 bases). The germline V gene has CDR1 SGHRS and CDR2 YFSETQ. The V and J ends lost 4 bases and 0 bases respectively, with 11 bases between them. This CDR3 has 14 amino acids. This chain's CDR3 is CASSPFGSSYEQYF. CDR3 DNA sequence: TGCGCCAGCAGCCCTTTTGGGAGCTCCTACGAGCAGTACTTC.

This clone was recorded a few times. V gene TRBV5-1 combines with J gene TRBJ2-3; 7 bases line up with TRBD1. The CDR3 contains 15 residues. J lost 4 bases, V lost 0 bases, and 5 bases had no gene match. The V gene's germline CDR1 is SGHRS and CDR2 YFSETQ. The CDR3 reads CASSLDSQGADTQYF. The CDR3 DNA is TGCGCCAGCAGCTTGGACAGCCAGGGGGCAGATACGCAGTATTTT.

Concerning this clone itself: One end of the junction varies from germline; a read error may be responsible. The V gene is TRBV18, the J gene TRBJ2-7, with 11 bases identical to TRBD1. This CDR3 region has 13 residues. CDR1 and CDR2 (germline): KGHSH, LQKENI. The CDR3 here is CASSPRRGDRGFF. The CDR3 DNA follows: TGTGCCAGCTCACCGCGTCGGGGGGACAGGGGGTTTTTC. The variable domain in full, completed from reference TRBV18 and TRBJ2-7, reads NAGVMQNPRHLVRRRGQEARLRCSPMKGHSHVYWYRQLPEEGLKFMVYLQKENIIDESGMPKERFSAEFPKEGPSILRIQQVVRGDSAAYFCASSPRRGDRGFFGPGTRLTVT.

The gene calls are TRBV5-1 and TRBJ2-1, with 8 nucleotides matching TRBD1. CDR1 is SGHRS and CDR2 is YFSETQ in the germline V gene. Germline trimming cut 3 bases from V and 3 bases from J; bases unmatched to any gene: 2. CDR3 length: 14 residues. The CDR3 spells CASSSGGNYNEQFF. The CDR3 DNA follows: TGCGCCAGCAGCTCAGGGGGCAACTACAATGAGCAGTTCTTC.

The chain carries TRBV12-3 or TRBV12-4 and TRBJ2-7; D is undetermined. The CDR3 consists of 13 residues. The V end was cut by 4 bases, the J end by 3 bases, with 10 bases between. This chain's CDR3 is CASSYGLVYEQYF. CDR3 coding DNA: TGTGCCAGCAGTTATGGCCTAGTCTACGAGCAGTACTTC.

The V call is TRBV6-5, the J call TRBJ1-1, with TRBD1 as a possible D gene (5 bases). V shed 2 bases and J shed 1 base, with 5 bases lying between them. Germline loops: CDR1 MNHEY, CDR2 SVGAGI. The CDR3 contains 13 residues. This chain's CDR3 is CASSYGQNTEAFF. The DNA of the CDR3 is TGTGCCAGCAGTTACGGACAGAACACTGAAGCTTTCTTT.

This clone was counted between two and nine times. The chain has TRBV12-5 and TRBJ1-1, with D unclear. Looked up from germline, CDR1 is LGHNT and CDR2 is FRNRAP. V was cut by 5 bases and J by 3 bases, with 13 bases left in between. The CDR3 has 14 amino acids. As DNA, the CDR3 is TGTGCTAGTGGTGAAGACGGCGGTCACACTGAAGCTTTCTTT. This translates into CASGEDGGHTEAFF.

V gene TRBV19 combines with J gene TRBJ1-2; no firm D call. Per the germline V gene, CDR1 is LNHDA and CDR2 is SQIVND (reference sequence). This CDR3 region has 13 residues. V was clipped by 2 bases and J by 4 bases, with 8 bases between them. In DNA, the CDR3 is TGTGCCAGTAGTATACCGGCAGGCTATGGCTACACCTTC. It yields the protein CASSIPAGYGYTF.

The V call is TRBV7-9, the J call TRBJ1-5; D not resolved. Germline values: CDR1 SEHNR, CDR2 FQNEAQ (reference sequence). The V end lost 2 bases, the J end lost 4 bases, and 9 bases lay between the germline ends. The CDR3 covers 14 residues. CDR3 in amino acids: CASSLSDKNQPQHF. Here the CDR3 DNA reads TGTGCCAGCAGCTTAAGCGATAAAAATCAGCCCCAGCATTTT.

Concerning this clone itself: At the DNA level, this CDR3 is encoded by other sequences in the same sample as well. The chain carries TRBV6-5 and TRBJ1-2, with 9 bases lining up with TRBD1. Germline loops: CDR1 MNHEY, CDR2 SVGAGI. The length of the CDR3 is 12 residues. With V trimmed by 6 bases and J by 5 bases, 1 base remained unmatched. For the CDR3, the DNA is TGTGCCAGCAGGACAGGGGGGTATGGCTACACCTTC. Translated: CASRTGGYGYTF.

The CDR3 here is CASSSYRGRNTGELFF. The CDR3 DNA sequence: TGTGCCAGCAGTAGCTACAGGGGGCGGAACACCGGGGAGCTGTTTTTT. V gene TRBV6-2 or TRBV6-3 combines with J gene TRBJ2-2; TRBD1 matches 9 bases. Germline CDR1 and CDR2: MNHEY and SVGEGT. This CDR3 spans 16 amino acids. J gave up 1 base and V 5 bases, and 5 bases lay outside the gene matches.

This chain links TRBV19 with TRBJ2-4; D gene ambiguous. This CDR3 comprises 15 residues. V was trimmed by 1 base and J by 6 bases, leaving 13 bases between them. Per the germline V gene, CDR1 is LNHDA and CDR2 is SQIVND (reference sequence). The CDR3 sequence is CASSIVWALGNIQYF. The CDR3 coding sequence is TGTGCCAGTAGTATAGTTTGGGCTTTGGGAAACATTCAGTACTTC.

This chain uses TRBV6-5 with TRBJ2-1; TRBD1 agrees at 7 bases. The J segment lost 1 base and the V segment lost 6 bases, leaving 3 bases of the junction unmatched. The CDR3 extends over 14 amino acids. The germline gives CDR1 MNHEY, CDR2 SVGAGI. The CDR3 DNA sequence: TGTGCCAGCAGGAAGGGACAGTCCTACAATGAGCAGTTCTTC. Translation: CASRKGQSYNEQFF.